What follows are 12 T cell receptor beta chains derived from one specimen sequenced in a study of cytomegalovirus exposure and HLA in healthy donors. Profiled with immunoSEQ multiplex PCR; TCRdb holds only in-frame clones, not every one. Here the sample spans 190,000 or so clones, 84% being singletons. Sequenced sample: PBMCs. Receptor source: a woman between 18 and 29 years old in good health and CMV-seropositive.

This clone was recorded only once. V and J are TRBV19 and TRBJ2-3; 13 nucleotides align to TRBD2. CDR3 length: 18 amino acids. J lost 0 bases, V lost 5 bases, and 8 bases had no gene match. Germline V gives CDR1 LNHDA, CDR2 SQIVND (reference sequence). The chain's CDR3 is CASSQSRGLAGSTDTQYF. The CDR3 nucleotides are TGTGCCAGTAGTCAAAGCCGGGGACTAGCGGGGAGCACAGATACGCAGTATTTT.

V is TRBV7-2 and J is TRBJ2-3; D perhaps matches TRBD1 (7 bases). With 1 base removed from V and 2 bases from J, the gap between germline ends came to 16 bases. CDR3 length: 17 amino acids. The V gene's germline CDR1 is SGHTA and CDR2 FQGNSA. CDR3: CASSLGRDSFFTDTQYF. The DNA for the CDR3 is TGTGCCAGCAGCTTAGGGCGGGACAGCTTTTTCACAGATACGCAGTATTTT.

The chain is built from TRBV6-5 and TRBJ1-2; TRBD1 agrees at 7 bases. This CDR3 spans 15 amino acids. Germline loops: CDR1 MNHEY, CDR2 SVGAGI. V lost 4 bases and J lost 5; bases outside the gene matches: 10. CDR3 DNA sequence: TGTGCCAGCAGTTTTCAGGGGGGTAAACCTTATGGCTACACCTTC. Residues: CASSFQGGKPYGYTF.

The genes are TRBV6-5 and TRBJ2-3; D uncertain. Trimming took 0 bases from V and 1 from J, leaving 11 bases between them. Per germline, CDR1 MNHEY and CDR2 SVGAGI. The CDR3 covers 16 residues. This CDR3 is CASSYSNGVGTDTQYF. DNA of the CDR3: TGTGCCAGCAGTTACTCGAACGGTGTTGGCACAGATACGCAGTATTTT.

This chain uses TRBV5-4 with TRBJ2-7; D might be TRBD1 (5 bases). Trimming stripped 0 bases from V and 0 bases from J, with 10 bases between. CDR3 length: 15 amino acids. Per the germline V gene, CDR1 is SGHNT and CDR2 is YYREEE (reference sequence). The CDR3 coding sequence is TGTGCCAGCAGCTTGGTAGGGGAACTCTCCTACGAGCAGTACTTC. This translates into CASSLVGELSYEQYF.

Only a few counts were recorded for this clone. V usage is TRBV7-8 and J usage is TRBJ1-4; D might be TRBD1 (5 bases). Germline assignment: CDR1 SGHVS and CDR2 FQNEAQ. V gave up 1 base and J gave up 3 bases, with 12 bases separating them. The CDR3 has 16 residues. The CDR3 spells CASSLGQSRANEKLFF. CDR3 bases: TGTGCCAGCAGCTTAGGACAGAGCAGGGCTAATGAAAAACTGTTTTTT.

The CDR3 coding sequence is TGTGCCAGCAGCTTAGGCCTGGGGGGGGGCTCGCCCGAGCAGTACTTC. This codes for CASSLGLGGGSPEQYF. The genes are TRBV13 and TRBJ2-7, with D perhaps matching TRBD2 (7 bases). V lost 0 bases and J lost 6, with 18 bases in between. The CDR3 consists of 16 residues. The germline gives CDR1 PRHDT, CDR2 FYEKMQ (reference sequence). Full variable domain (remainder filled in from reference TRBV13 and TRBJ2-7): AAGVIQSPRHLIKEKRETATLKCYPIPRHDTVYWYQQGPGQDPQFLISFYEKMQSDKGSIPDRFSAQQFSDYHSELNMSSLELGDSALYFCASSLGLGGGSPEQYFGPGTRLTVT.

CDR3 nucleotides: TGCGCCAGCAGCTTGGTGGGACTAAAATATGGGGCCAACGTCCTGACTTTC. It is translated as CASSLVGLKYGANVLTF. This rearrangement joins TRBV5-1 to TRBJ2-6; 7 nucleotides agree with TRBD2. The ends lost 0 bases at V and 3 bases at J; junction bases unmatched: 6. Germline V gene data show CDR1 as SGHRS and CDR2 as YFSETQ. This CDR3 contains 17 residues.

The chain joins TRBV7-9 to TRBJ1-2, with unresolved D. The CDR3 has 13 amino acids. V dropped 7 bases and J dropped 1 base, with 10 bases sitting between them. Germline CDR1 is SEHNR and CDR2 is FQNEAQ (reference sequence). In DNA form, the CDR3 reads TGTGCCAGCACCCCAGAAGTTAACTATGGCTACACCTTC. This translates into CASTPEVNYGYTF. Combining the CDR3 with reference TRBV7-9 and TRBJ1-2 gives the whole variable domain DTGVSQNPRHKITKRGQNVTFRCDPISEHNRLYWYRQTLGQGPEFLTYFQNEAQLEKSRLLSDRFSAERPKGSFSTLEIQRTEQGDSAMYLCASTPEVNYGYTFGSGTRLTVV.

The V and J genes are TRBV7-3 and TRBJ2-1, with 8 nucleotides matching TRBD2. This CDR3 contains 15 residues. Germline loops: CDR1 SGHTA, CDR2 FQGTGA. V gave up 0 bases and J gave up 3 bases; unmatched junction bases: 1. This chain's CDR3 is CASSLTGTSYNEQFF. The DNA for the CDR3 is TGTGCCAGCAGCTTAACCGGGACTAGCTACAATGAGCAGTTCTTC.

The table lists this clone with a count of one. The V call is TRBV9, the J call TRBJ1-3; weak D call: TRBD1 (5 bases). Germline CDR1 and CDR2: SGDLS and YYNGEE. The CDR3 loop spans 16 amino acids. Trimming took 4 bases from V and 1 from J, leaving 15 bases between them. The CDR3 sequence is CASSSPQGGSGNTIYF. The CDR3 DNA reads as TGTGCCAGCAGCTCACCTCAGGGTGGGTCTGGAAACACCATATATTTT. The entire variable domain, with the rest obtained from reference TRBV9 and TRBJ1-3, is as follows: DSGVTQTPKHLITATGQRVTLRCSPRSGDLSVYWYQQSLDQGLQFLIQYYNGEERAKGNILERFSAQQFPDLHSELNLSSLELGDSALYFCASSSPQGGSGNTIYFGEGSWLTVV.

This chain uses TRBV29-1 with TRBJ2-7; a weak D match, TRBD1 (6 bases). Germline V gene lookup returns CDR1 SQVTM and CDR2 ANQGSEA. The V end lost 0 bases, the J end lost 6 bases, and 15 bases lay between the germline ends. The CDR3 loop spans 14 amino acids. The CDR3 sequence is CSVEDLSRGREQYF. CDR3 DNA sequence: TGCAGCGTTGAAGATTTGTCCAGGGGCCGCGAGCAGTACTTC.